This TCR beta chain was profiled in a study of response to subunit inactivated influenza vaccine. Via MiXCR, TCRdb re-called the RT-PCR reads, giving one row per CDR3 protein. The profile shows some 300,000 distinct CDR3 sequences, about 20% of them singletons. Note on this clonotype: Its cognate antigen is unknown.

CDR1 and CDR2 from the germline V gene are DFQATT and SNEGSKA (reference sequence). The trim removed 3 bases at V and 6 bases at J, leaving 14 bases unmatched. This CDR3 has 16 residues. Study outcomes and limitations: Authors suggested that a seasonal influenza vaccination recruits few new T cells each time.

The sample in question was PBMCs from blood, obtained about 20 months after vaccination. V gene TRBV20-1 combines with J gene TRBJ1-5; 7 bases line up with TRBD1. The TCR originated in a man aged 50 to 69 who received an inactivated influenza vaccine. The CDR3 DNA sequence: TGCAGTGCTAGCCGTCTGGAGAGGGGGCTAGTTCAGCCCCAGCATTTT. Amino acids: CSASRLERGLVQPQHF.